The source of this TCR beta chain is a study of shared clonotypes between healthy human individuals (dated by TCRdb to about 2020). Some background on the complete study: The cohort comprised a couple of women and a few men aged 18 to 49 years. Per donor, three plates each were used for CD4 naive and CD4 memory, two for CD8 naive, and one for CD8 memory. To estimate repertoire size and how much clonotype sharing occurs between individuals, the study deeply sequenced the blood TCR repertoires of a handful of healthy adults. Libraries were prepared and TCR repertoires were sequenced by different laboratories using diverse techniques, in order to increase sequencing depth and limit assay-specific biases. Each donor's leukapheresis produced roughly between roughly 0.94 and 9.5 billion PBMCs.

The CDR1 and CDR2 encoded by the germline V gene (reference sequence) are LNHDA and SQIVND. V has 6 bases trimmed and J has 2 bases trimmed; junction bases matching no gene number 5. The CDR3 covers 14 residues, taking in both the cysteine and the phenylalanine. Left in the record is the CDR3 DNA by itself, 42 bases read in frame from the first base. As concerns this clone: The target of this receptor is not known. Base qualities are not recorded, but no much larger clone differs from it by a single base.

General conclusions and limits of the study: When several donors were compared, the shared fraction of clonotypes was roughly 5% for naive CD4, 3.5% to 4% for naive CD8, roughly 2.5% for memory CD4, and 0.35% to 0.4% for memory CD8. Incomplete sequencing was indicated by rarefaction of sorted-subset datasets, despite the large sequencing depth. Higher generation probabilities were observed for clonotypes shared by all four sorted-subset donors than for non-shared clonotypes. Estimated clonotype richness was generally larger for naive than for memory subsets. Because the study included only a small number of donors, the genetic and exposure-history diversity represented was limited. Sampling was restricted to blood, and TCR repertoires in tissue are likely to differ from TCR repertoires in blood. Based on pairwise subsampling, the degree of clonotype sharing among donors was expected to be affected by sequencing depth.

The donors were healthy, HIV-negative adults who had no recently reported acute infections or vaccinations. Only Caucasian adults living in Nashville, Tennessee, USA were represented among the donors. CD4+ T cells were enriched by magnetic negative selection, after which naive cells were positively selected on CD45RA and the negative fraction was taken as the memory subset. Blood was collected by leukapheresis, and PBMCs were isolated by Ficoll-Histopaque density gradient centrifugation and then cryopreserved in liquid nitrogen vapor phase. Purity and quantity of every magnetically sorted T cell population were checked by analytical flow cytometry. Genomic DNA was isolated from each sorted fraction and quantified by UV absorbance on a Nanodrop 2000c. Using the deep immunoSEQ assay, TCR CDR3 regions were amplified from genomic DNA by multiplex PCR. Extracted genomic DNA from each cell subset was spread evenly across all wells of several immunoSEQ 96-well plates, with each plate serving as a replicate. For sorted subsets, about 210 ng of genomic DNA, equivalent to roughly 33,000 T cell genomes, went into each replicate PCR. The purified libraries were quantified using a Qubit 3.0 fluorometer, sized with a Bioanalyzer 2100, and then quantified again using the KAPA Library Quantification kit. A separate single-read 150-cycle Illumina NextSeq 550 flow cell was used to sequence each immunoSEQ 96-well plate. Under the source paper's analysis protocol: Because the immunoSEQ output included only junctional sequences and no quality scores, the filtering could not be the same as the filtering used for full-length reads. Sequences were annotated with PyIR, a Python wrapper for IgBLAST v1.9, and V/J genes and CDR3 were assigned using IMGT germline references. Reads were filtered out if the reads had weak V/J assignments (E-value above 1e-6), no CDR3, stop codons, out-of-frame junctions, or ambiguous translated residues. V3J clonotypes were defined as sequences sharing the same inferred V gene, J gene, and CDR3 amino acid sequence. Percentage overlap between repertoires was calculated by dividing the number of shared unique clonotypes by the size of the smaller repertoire. Three approaches were used to assess repertoire richness: RTK rarefaction, the Chao1 estimator, and Recon v2.1 estimates of unobserved clonotypes. Generation probabilities for all TCRbeta clonotypes obtained by the gDNA method from several donors were computed using OLGA. Drawn from immuneACCESS, this table holds only the in-frame rearrangements with V and J called that TCRdb kept. Clones are partly lost; checked studies trace under half to an unresolved V gene and leave the rest unexplained. V and J calls and clone size are copied from that table; D and trimming were computed from the DNA. This sample comprises over a million clones, 75% to 85% of them detected only once. Jointly, the top ten make up approximately 0.5% of the sample.

Sequencing was performed on memory CD4+ T cells from PBMCs. The sample's cell subset or site label, decoded: CD45RA-negative fraction. This receptor was obtained from a man aged 18 to 30 in good health. Some clones in this sample may be carry-over from other donors' samples. Recombination linked TRBV19 to TRBJ1-2; TRBD1 matches 8 bases in the middle. The CDR3 amino acid sequence is: CASRTGDVNYGYTF. Read as DNA, the sequence is TGTGCCAGTAGGACAGGGGACGTCAACTATGGCTACACCTTC.